The rows below give T cell receptor beta chains drawn from one sample of a study of T cell responses to AZD1222 COVID-19 vaccine. The method was immunoSEQ multiplex PCR; TCRdb's version includes in-frame clones alone and lacks a portion of them. The sample carries over 120,000 clones, roughly 90% recorded once. The material was peripheral blood, obtained 28 days after the second dose of the MenACWY control vaccine. These receptors were obtained from an adult who received the MenACWY meningococcal vaccine as a control. CDR3s include the opening cysteine and the closing phenylalanine or tryptophan. Fields, in order: J gene, D gene, V gene, clone size, CDR3 protein, CDR3 DNA. A D gene is named only where the DNA matches it firmly. For some rows the clone size is stated as once, few or many, or as a class when expanded; others skip it.

J gene: TRBJ2-7
D gene: NA
V gene: TRBV6-6
clone size: NA
CDR3 protein: CASSTEGSEQYF
CDR3 DNA: TGTGCCAGCAGCACAGAGGGGTCCGAGCAGTACTTC

J gene: TRBJ2-5
D gene: TRBD2
V gene: TRBV5-5
clone size: NA
CDR3 protein: CASSFRLAGVETQYF
CDR3 DNA: TGTGCCAGCAGCTTCCGACTAGCGGGGGTGGAGACCCAGTACTTC

J gene: TRBJ2-3
D gene: TRBD2
V gene: TRBV5-1
clone size: NA
CDR3 protein: CASSSGLAGSGTDTQYF
CDR3 DNA: TGCGCCAGCAGCTCGGGACTAGCGGGGAGCGGCACAGATACGCAGTATTTT

J gene: TRBJ1-2
D gene: NA
V gene: TRBV30
clone size: NA
CDR3 protein: CAWSTGNYGYTF
CDR3 DNA: TGTGCCTGGAGCACAGGGAACTATGGCTACACCTTC

J gene: TRBJ1-5
D gene: NA
V gene: TRBV6-5
clone size: once
CDR3 protein: CASSSRQWLEPQHF
CDR3 DNA: TGTGCCAGCAGTTCCCGACAGTGGCTTGAGCCCCAGCATTTT

J gene: TRBJ1-1
D gene: NA
V gene: TRBV2
clone size: NA
CDR3 protein: CASSEVMGRPGSMNTEAFF
CDR3 DNA: TGTGCCAGCAGTGAGGTTATGGGCAGGCCGGGGTCTATGAACACTGAAGCTTTCTTT

J gene: TRBJ1-1
D gene: TRBD1
V gene: TRBV27
clone size: NA
CDR3 protein: CASSFYRGTEAFF
CDR3 DNA: TGTGCCAGCAGTTTCTACAGGGGCACTGAAGCTTTCTTT

J gene: TRBJ2-5
D gene: TRBD1
V gene: TRBV7-3
clone size: NA
CDR3 protein: CASSSTGGGETQYF
CDR3 DNA: TGTGCCAGCAGCTCGACAGGGGGCGGAGAGACCCAGTACTTC

J gene: TRBJ2-5
D gene: NA
V gene: TRBV14
clone size: NA
CDR3 protein: CASSQGFRDGETQYF
CDR3 DNA: TGTGCCAGCAGCCAAGGATTTAGAGACGGGGAGACCCAGTACTTC

J gene: TRBJ1-1
D gene: TRBD1
V gene: TRBV28
clone size: NA
CDR3 protein: CASSPQNRGTNF
CDR3 DNA: TGTGCCAGCAGTCCCCAAAACAGGGGCACCAATTTT

J gene: TRBJ2-1
D gene: TRBD2
V gene: TRBV12-5
clone size: NA
CDR3 protein: CASGLEREFDEQFF
CDR3 DNA: TGTGCTAGTGGTTTAGAGCGGGAGTTCGATGAGCAGTTCTTC

J gene: TRBJ1-3
D gene: NA
V gene: TRBV21-1
clone size: once
CDR3 protein: CASSKSKGGRGLSGNTIYF
CDR3 DNA: TGTGCCAGCAGCAAATCAAAGGGGGGCAGGGGGCTCTCTGGAAACACCATATATTTT

J gene: TRBJ2-7
D gene: NA
V gene: TRBV9
clone size: NA
CDR3 protein: CASSFRTTTSEQYF
CDR3 DNA: TGTGCCAGCAGCTTTAGGACAACCACCTCCGAGCAGTACTTC

J gene: TRBJ1-1
D gene: NA
V gene: TRBV7-8
clone size: once
CDR3 protein: CASGGAAEAFF
CDR3 DNA: TGTGCCAGCGGGGGGGCCGCTGAAGCTTTCTTT

J gene: TRBJ1-2
D gene: NA
V gene: TRBV6-5
clone size: NA
CDR3 protein: CASRKGQYYGYTF
CDR3 DNA: TGTGCCAGCAGAAAGGGGCAGTACTATGGCTACACCTTC

J gene: TRBJ2-5
D gene: NA
V gene: TRBV15
clone size: NA
CDR3 protein: CATSKADIQETQYF
CDR3 DNA: TGTGCCACCAGCAAAGCGGACATCCAAGAGACCCAGTACTTC

J gene: TRBJ2-3
D gene: NA
V gene: TRBV4-3
clone size: NA
CDR3 protein: CASSQEGGKGDTQYF
CDR3 DNA: TGCGCCAGCAGCCAAGAGGGCGGGAAGGGGGATACGCAGTATTTT

J gene: TRBJ1-4
D gene: TRBD1
V gene: TRBV5-1
clone size: NA
CDR3 protein: CASSFGTGNEKLFF
CDR3 DNA: TGCGCCAGCAGCTTCGGGACAGGGAATGAAAAACTGTTTTTT